This is a list of T cell receptor beta chains from one sample in a study of T cell responses to AZD1222 COVID-19 vaccine. The protocol was immunoSEQ multiplex PCR, while the TCRdb copy is restricted to in-frame clones and leaves out a portion. This table has around 150,000 clones, just over 90% appearing once. Sequenced material: peripheral blood, taken on day 0 of MenACWY control vaccination. These receptors all come from an adult in good health. CDR3s include the opening cysteine and the closing phenylalanine or tryptophan. A D gene is named only where the DNA matches it firmly. Size tells how often a clone was seen (once, few, many) or the class of an expanded clone, and some rows leave it out.

d_gene: -
v_gene: TRBV5-1
abundance: -
j_gene: TRBJ1-4
CDR3aa: CASSLRALNEKLFF
CDR3nt: TGCGCCAGCAGCTTAAGGGCCTTAAATGAAAAACTGTTTTTT

d_gene: TRBD2
v_gene: TRBV28
abundance: -
j_gene: TRBJ2-7
CDR3aa: CASSSWTSVVYEQYF
CDR3nt: TGTGCCAGCAGTTCGTGGACTAGTGTGGTCTACGAGCAGTACTTC

d_gene: TRBD2
v_gene: TRBV7-3
abundance: -
j_gene: TRBJ2-3
CDR3aa: CASSRGLAASTDTQYF
CDR3nt: TGTGCCAGCAGCCGCGGACTAGCGGCTAGCACAGATACGCAGTATTTT

d_gene: -
v_gene: TRBV4-2
abundance: once
j_gene: TRBJ1-5
CDR3aa: CASSQIGQPQHF
CDR3nt: TGTGCCAGCAGCCAAATCGGACAGCCCCAGCATTTT

d_gene: -
v_gene: TRBV6-5
abundance: -
j_gene: TRBJ1-3
CDR3aa: CASSYSGGGSGNTIYF
CDR3nt: TGTGCCAGCAGTTACTCGGGCGGGGGCTCTGGAAACACCATATATTTT

d_gene: -
v_gene: TRBV29-1
abundance: once
j_gene: TRBJ1-1
CDR3aa: CSVERGHDTEAFF
CDR3nt: TGCAGCGTAGAACGGGGGCATGACACTGAAGCTTTCTTT

d_gene: TRBD2
v_gene: TRBV6-4
abundance: -
j_gene: TRBJ2-1
CDR3aa: CASSDGSSGYNEQFF
CDR3nt: TGTGCCAGCAGTGACGGGTCTAGCGGGTACAATGAGCAGTTCTTC

d_gene: TRBD2
v_gene: TRBV20-1
abundance: -
j_gene: TRBJ2-5
CDR3aa: CSASIVAGQETQYF
CDR3nt: TGCAGTGCTAGTATTGTAGCGGGACAAGAGACCCAGTACTTC

d_gene: -
v_gene: TRBV7-8
abundance: -
j_gene: TRBJ1-1
CDR3aa: CASSLGGYGPEAFF
CDR3nt: TGTGCCAGCAGCTTAGGGGGCTACGGCCCTGAAGCTTTCTTT

d_gene: -
v_gene: TRBV3-1/TRBV3-2
abundance: -
j_gene: TRBJ1-6
CDR3aa: CASSQEGSPLHF
CDR3nt: TGTGCCAGCAGCCAAGAGGGTTCACCCCTCCACTTT